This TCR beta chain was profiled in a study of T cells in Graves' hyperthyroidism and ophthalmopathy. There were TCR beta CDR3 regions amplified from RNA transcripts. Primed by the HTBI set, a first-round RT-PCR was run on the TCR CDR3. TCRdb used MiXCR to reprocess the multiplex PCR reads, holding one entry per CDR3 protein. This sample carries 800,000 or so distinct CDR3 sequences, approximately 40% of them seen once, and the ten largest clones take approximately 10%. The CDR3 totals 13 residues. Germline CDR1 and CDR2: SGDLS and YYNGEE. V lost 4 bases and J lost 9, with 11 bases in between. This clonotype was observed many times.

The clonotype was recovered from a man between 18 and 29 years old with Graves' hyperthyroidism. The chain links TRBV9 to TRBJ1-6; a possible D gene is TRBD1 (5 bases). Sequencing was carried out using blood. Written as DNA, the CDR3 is TGTGCCAGCAGCCCAACGACAGCTTCACCCCTCCACTTT. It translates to CASSPTTASPLHF.